This T cell receptor beta chain was retrieved from a study of radiation and T cells in renal cell carcinoma. Time point denoted: baseline pretreatment blood. Sample treatment: 15 Gy SBRT to primary tumor, nephrectomy 4 weeks later. Radiation-treated patients gave blood at baseline, week 2 and week 4. This renal cell carcinoma was of the clear cell type. As to this clone: Its antigen is undetermined.

The data were produced by immunoSEQ multiplex PCR, yet TCRdb's version contains in-frame clones alone and is incomplete. Among approximately 120,000 clones listed, around 80% were seen once. The CDR3 totals 15 residues. The germline V and J ends were trimmed by 5 bases and 2 bases, with 14 bases remaining between them. Per germline, CDR1 MNHEY and CDR2 SVGAGI. Study-level points and caveats: In blood, top tumor clones expanded by 2 weeks, shrinking by 4.

The chain links TRBV6-5 to TRBJ2-3; TRBD1 is a possible D gene (6 bases). The sequence was collected from a woman aged 55-69 years with renal cell carcinoma. The source was blood, collected from a patient whose treatment included radiotherapy and nephrectomy. The CDR3, as DNA: TGTGCCAGCAGTCAAAGGGGGTTAGACACAGATACGCAGTATTTT. This codes for CASSQRGLDTDTQYF.